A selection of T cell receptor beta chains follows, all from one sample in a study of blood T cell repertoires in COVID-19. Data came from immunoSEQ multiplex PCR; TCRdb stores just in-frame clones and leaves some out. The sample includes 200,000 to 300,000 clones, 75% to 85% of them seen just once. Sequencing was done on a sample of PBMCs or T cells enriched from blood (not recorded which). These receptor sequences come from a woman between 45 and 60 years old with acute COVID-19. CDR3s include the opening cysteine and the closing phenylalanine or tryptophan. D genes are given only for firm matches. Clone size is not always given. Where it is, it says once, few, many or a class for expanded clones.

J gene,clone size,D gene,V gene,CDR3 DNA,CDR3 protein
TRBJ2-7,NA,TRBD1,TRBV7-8,TGTGCCAGCAGCTTAGTGGTCCCGGGACAGGGCTACGAGCAGTACTTC,CASSLVVPGQGYEQYF
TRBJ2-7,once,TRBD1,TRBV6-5,TGTGCCAGCAGTCTGGACAGGGCGCTGGCGCAGTACTTC,CASSLDRALAQYF
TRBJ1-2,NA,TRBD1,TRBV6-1,TGTGCCAGCAGTGAAGCGTTACAGGGGTCGGCCCCCTATGGCTACACCTTC,CASSEALQGSAPYGYTF
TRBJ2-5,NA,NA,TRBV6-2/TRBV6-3,TGTGCCAGCAGTTACGAGGTGACCCGGGGTACCCAGTACTTC,CASSYEVTRGTQYF
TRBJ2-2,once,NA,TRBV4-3,TGCGCCAGCAGCCAAGAGGGGGCTAGTAACACCGGGGAGCTGTTTTTT,CASSQEGASNTGELFF
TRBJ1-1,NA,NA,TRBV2,TGTGCCAGCAGTGAAACCAGGGTAGGTGCTGAAGCTTTCTTT,CASSETRVGAEAFF
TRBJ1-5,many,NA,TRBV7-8,TGTGCCAGCAGCTTTCAACAGGGATATGGGAGTCATAGCAATCAGCCCCAGCATTTT,CASSFQQGYGSHSNQPQHF
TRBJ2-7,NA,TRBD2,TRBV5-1,TGCGCCAGCAGCTTGGCCGGGGGGGCGTACGAGCAGTACTTC,CASSLAGGAYEQYF
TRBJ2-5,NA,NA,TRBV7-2,TGTGCCAGCAGCCCTACAGGGGGGGGACTGACCCAGTACTTC,CASSPTGGGLTQYF
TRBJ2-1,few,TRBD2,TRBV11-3,TGTGCCAGCAGCTTAGATGGTAGCGGGGGGGCTCGGGAGCAGTTCTTC,CASSLDGSGGAREQFF
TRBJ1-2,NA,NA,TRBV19,TGTGCCAGCCGAACAGGCCCGGGTGGCTACACCTTC,CASRTGPGGYTF
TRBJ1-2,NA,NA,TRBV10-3,TGTGCCATCAGTGAGTCGTTTACAGGCGACTATGGCTACACCTTC,CAISESFTGDYGYTF
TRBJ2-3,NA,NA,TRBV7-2,TGTGCCAGCAGCCCGGGTGTTCACATCTCCACAGATACGCAGTATTTT,CASSPGVHISTDTQYF
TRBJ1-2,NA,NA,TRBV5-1,TGCGCCAGCAGCATACCGACAGGCCGGGGCTCTTATGGCTACACCTTC,CASSIPTGRGSYGYTF
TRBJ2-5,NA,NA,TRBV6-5,TGTGCCAGCAGTTACTTCAGCCGGTCGGGGGAGACCCAGTACTTC,CASSYFSRSGETQYF
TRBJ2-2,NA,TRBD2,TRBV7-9,TGTGCCAGCAACCGAAACCCGGGCCAGCGGGGGGGCCAAACCGGGGAGCTGTTTTTT,CASNRNPGQRGGQTGELFF
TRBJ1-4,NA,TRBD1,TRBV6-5,TGTGCCAGCAGTTACCCAGGGGGGGAAAAACTGTTTTTT,CASSYPGGEKLFF
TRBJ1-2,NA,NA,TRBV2,TGTGCCAGCAGTGAACGGGAGACGGATTTTCGGGGCTACACCTTC,CASSERETDFRGYTF
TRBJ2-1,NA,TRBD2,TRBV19,TGTGCCAGTAGTCCTGACACTAGCGGACGATACAATGAGCAGTTCTTC,CASSPDTSGRYNEQFF
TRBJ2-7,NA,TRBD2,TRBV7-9,TGTGCCAGCAGCTCGGGAGGGTTCAACGAGCAGTACTTC,CASSSGGFNEQYF
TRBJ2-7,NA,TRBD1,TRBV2,TGTGCCAGCACCAGACAGGGTTACGAGCAGTACTTC,CASTRQGYEQYF
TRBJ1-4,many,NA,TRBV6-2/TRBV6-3,TGTGCCAGCAGTTACGCGCGGGAAGAAAAACTGTTTTTT,CASSYAREEKLFF
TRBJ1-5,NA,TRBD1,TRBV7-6,TGTGCCAGCAGCTTAGGACAGGGCCGCAATCAGCCCCAGCATTTT,CASSLGQGRNQPQHF
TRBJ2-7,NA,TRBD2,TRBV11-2,TGTGCCAGCAGCTTAGCCCCACGGACTAGAACCTACGAGCAGTACTTC,CASSLAPRTRTYEQYF
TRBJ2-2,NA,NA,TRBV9,TGTGCCAGCAGCGTAAATATTCAAGTGAGCGGGGAGCTGTTTTTT,CASSVNIQVSGELFF
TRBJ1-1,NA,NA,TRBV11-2,TGTGCCAGCAGCCTACCTACTCGACAGGCGCCGATCATGAACACTGAAGCTTTCTTT,CASSLPTRQAPIMNTEAFF
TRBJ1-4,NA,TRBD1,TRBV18,TGTGCCAGCTCACTGACAGGGGGCGATGAAAAACTGTTTTTT,CASSLTGGDEKLFF
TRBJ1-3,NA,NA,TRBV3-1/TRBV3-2,TGTGCCAGCAGCCCGACACAGGGCTCTGGAAACACCATATATTTT,CASSPTQGSGNTIYF
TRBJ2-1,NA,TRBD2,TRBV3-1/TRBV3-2,TGTGCCAGCGCGCGCGGGGGGGCTAGGGAGCAGTTCTTC,CASARGGAREQFF
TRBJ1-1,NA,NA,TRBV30,TGTGCCTGGAGTGCTAGTCGAGGGGGTGAAGCTTTCTTT,CAWSASRGGEAFF
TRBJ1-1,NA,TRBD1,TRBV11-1,TGTGCCAGCCCCCACCGAACAGGGGGGGGGAACACTGAAGCTTTCTTT,CASPHRTGGGNTEAFF
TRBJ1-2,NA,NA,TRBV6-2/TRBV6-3,TGTGCCAGCAGTTACTCGAGCAGGGCTCGTGGCTACACCTTC,CASSYSSRARGYTF
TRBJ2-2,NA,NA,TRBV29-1,TGCAGCGCAGCCCTTTCGGACACCGGGGAGCTGTTTTTT,CSAALSDTGELFF
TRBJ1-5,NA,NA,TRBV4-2,TGTGCCAGCAGCCAGGACAGTCTTAATCAGCCCCAGCATTTT,CASSQDSLNQPQHF
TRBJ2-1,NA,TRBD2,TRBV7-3,TGTGCCAGCAGCTTAACGCACAGCGGGGGGGCTTCCTACAATGAGCAGTTCTTC,CASSLTHSGGASYNEQFF
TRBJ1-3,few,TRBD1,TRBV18,TGTGCCAGCTCGTCGACAGGGGGAACTGGAAACACCATATATTTT,CASSSTGGTGNTIYF
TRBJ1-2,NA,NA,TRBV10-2,TGCGCCAGCACCGGGACACAAAACTATGGCTACACCTTC,CASTGTQNYGYTF
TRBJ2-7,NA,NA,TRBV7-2,TGTGCCAGCAGCTTCCAAGGGGGCTCCTACGAGCAGTACTTC,CASSFQGGSYEQYF
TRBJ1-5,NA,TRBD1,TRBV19,TGTGCCAGTAGTAGACAGGGGGCACGAGATCAGCCCCAGCATTTT,CASSRQGARDQPQHF
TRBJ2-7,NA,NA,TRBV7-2,TGTGCCAGCAGCTTAGCGTCGGAGTACGAGCAGTACTTC,CASSLASEYEQYF
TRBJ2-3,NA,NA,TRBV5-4,TGTGCCAGCAGCTTGGGACTTAGCACAGATACGCAGTATTTT,CASSLGLSTDTQYF
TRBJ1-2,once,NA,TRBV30,TGTGCCTGGAGTGTTTACAGGGATCGTGGAGGCTACACCTTC,CAWSVYRDRGGYTF
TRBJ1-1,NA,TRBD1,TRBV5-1,TGCGCCAGCAGCTCGGGACAGCTGAACACTGAAGCTTTCTTT,CASSSGQLNTEAFF
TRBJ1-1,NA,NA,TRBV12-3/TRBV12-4,TGTGCCAGCAGTTTAGCGATCTCGGGGGCTTTCTTT,CASSLAISGAFF
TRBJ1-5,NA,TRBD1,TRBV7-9,TGTGCCAGCAGCCCCTGGACAGGGGAGAGCAATCAGCCCCAGCATTTT,CASSPWTGESNQPQHF
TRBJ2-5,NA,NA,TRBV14,TGTGCCAGCAGCCCCTGGGGGGGGCTGATGGAGACCCAGTACTTC,CASSPWGGLMETQYF
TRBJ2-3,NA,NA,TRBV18,TGTGCCAGCTCCCACCCGGCAGATACGCAGTATTTT,CASSHPADTQYF
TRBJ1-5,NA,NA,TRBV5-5,TGTGCCAGCAGCTTGGACAGTTCCAATCAGCCCCAGCATTTT,CASSLDSSNQPQHF
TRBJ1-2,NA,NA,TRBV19,TGTGCCAGTAGTGTTTTACAGGTTAACTATGGCTACACCTTC,CASSVLQVNYGYTF